The source of this T cell receptor (beta chain) is a study of T cell responses to AZD1222 COVID-19 vaccine. Whole-study findings and limits: The study identified only a handful of AZD1222 recipients as seropositive at baseline. Clonal diversity was possibly underestimated, and the donors were mostly white British, with more females.

Some clones are missing from TCRdb's copy, which holds only in-frame ones; the method was immunoSEQ multiplex PCR. The sample shows roughly 80,000 clones, over 80% of them seen only once. Only one count was recorded for this clone. Its antigen is currently unknown. This TCR derives from an adult in good health. Source: peripheral blood, taken on day 0 of MenACWY control vaccination.

The CDR3 DNA reads as TGTGCCAGCAGTAGGAGGGAGTCGGGGGAGACCCAGTACTTC. Amino acids: CASSRRESGETQYF. V usage is TRBV6-6 and J usage is TRBJ2-5; perhaps TRBD2 as D (6 bases). Germline V gene sequence: CDR1 MNHNY, CDR2 SVGAGI (reference sequence). Trimming cost V 5 bases and J 5 bases, with 15 bases left between them. This CDR3 is built from 14 residues.